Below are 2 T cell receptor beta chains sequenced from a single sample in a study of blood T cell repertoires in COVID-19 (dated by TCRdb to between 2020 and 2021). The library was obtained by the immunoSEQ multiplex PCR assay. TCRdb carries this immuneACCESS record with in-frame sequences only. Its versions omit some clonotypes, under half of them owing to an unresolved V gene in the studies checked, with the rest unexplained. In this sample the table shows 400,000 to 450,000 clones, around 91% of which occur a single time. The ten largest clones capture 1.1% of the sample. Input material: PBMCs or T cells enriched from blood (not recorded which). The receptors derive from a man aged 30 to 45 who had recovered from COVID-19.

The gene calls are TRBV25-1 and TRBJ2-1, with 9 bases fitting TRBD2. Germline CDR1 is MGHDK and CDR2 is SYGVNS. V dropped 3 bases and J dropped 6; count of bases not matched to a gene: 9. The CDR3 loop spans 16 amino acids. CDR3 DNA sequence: TGTGCCAGCAGTGATATAATAGCGGGAGAGGGCAATGAGCAGTTCTTC. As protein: CASSDIIAGEGNEQFF.

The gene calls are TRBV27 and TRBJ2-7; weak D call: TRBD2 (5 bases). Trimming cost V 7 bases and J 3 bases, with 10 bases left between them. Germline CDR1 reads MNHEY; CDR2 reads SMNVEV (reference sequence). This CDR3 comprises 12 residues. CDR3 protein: CASTGNLYEQYF. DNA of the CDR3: TGTGCCAGCACGGGGAACCTCTACGAGCAGTACTTC.